This T cell receptor beta chain was profiled in a study of cytomegalovirus exposure and HLA in healthy donors. V lost 3 bases and J lost 4, with 19 bases in between. This CDR3 is 16 amino acids long. Germline CDR1 reads SGHRS; CDR2 reads YFSETQ. Method: immunoSEQ multiplex PCR; TCRdb's copy keeps in-frame clones and lacks some. The data contain 55,000 to 75,000 clones, 85% to 95% of them singletons. Material: PBMCs. This clonotype originated in a young man in good health and CMV-seropositive. The V gene is TRBV5-1, the J gene TRBJ1-2; maybe TRBD1 (5 bases). CDR3 bases: TGCGCCAGCAGCTGGGGCGCGACCCCAGAGACCTATGGCTACACCTTC. Translated: CASSWGATPETYGYTF.